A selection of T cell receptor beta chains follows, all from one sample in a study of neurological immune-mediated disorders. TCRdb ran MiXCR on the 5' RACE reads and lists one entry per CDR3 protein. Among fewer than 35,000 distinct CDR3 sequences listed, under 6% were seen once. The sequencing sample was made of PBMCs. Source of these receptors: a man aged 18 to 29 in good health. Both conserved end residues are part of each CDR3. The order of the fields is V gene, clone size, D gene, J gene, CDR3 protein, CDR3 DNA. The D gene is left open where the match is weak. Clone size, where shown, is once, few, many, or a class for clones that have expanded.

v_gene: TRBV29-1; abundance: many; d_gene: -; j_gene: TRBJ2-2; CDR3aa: CSVESGGGTGELFF; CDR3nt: TGCAGCGTTGAATCAGGGGGGGGGACCGGGGAGCTGTTTTTT
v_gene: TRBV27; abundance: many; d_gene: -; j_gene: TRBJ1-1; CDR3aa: CASSPITRNPGNEAFF; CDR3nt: TGTGCCAGCAGTCCTATAACGCGAAATCCGGGAAACGAAGCTTTCTTT
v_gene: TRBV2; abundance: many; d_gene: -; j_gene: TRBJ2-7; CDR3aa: CASSEVSGTYEQYF; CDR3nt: TGTGCCAGCAGTGAAGTATCGGGAACCTACGAGCAGTACTTC
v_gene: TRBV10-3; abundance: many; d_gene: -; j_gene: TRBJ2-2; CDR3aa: CAIRAQNTGELFF; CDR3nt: TGTGCCATCAGAGCACAGAACACCGGGGAGCTGTTTTTT
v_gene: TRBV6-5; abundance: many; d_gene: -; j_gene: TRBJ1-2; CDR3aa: CASSYLAAARDGYTF; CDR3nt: TGTGCCAGCAGTTACCTCGCAGCCGCGCGGGATGGCTACACCTTC
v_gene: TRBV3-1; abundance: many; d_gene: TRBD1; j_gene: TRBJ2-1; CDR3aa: CASSQGDRAPGEQFF; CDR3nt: TGTGCCAGCAGCCAAGGGGACAGGGCCCCCGGGGAGCAGTTCTTC
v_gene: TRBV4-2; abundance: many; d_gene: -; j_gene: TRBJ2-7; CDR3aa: CASSQDVTASYEQYF; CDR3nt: TGTGCCAGCAGCCAAGATGTCACGGCCTCCTACGAGCAGTACTTC
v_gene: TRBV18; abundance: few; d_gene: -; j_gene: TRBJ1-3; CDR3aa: CASSTEQGSGNTIYF; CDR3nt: TGTGCCAGCTCGACCGAACAGGGCTCTGGAAACACCATATATTTT
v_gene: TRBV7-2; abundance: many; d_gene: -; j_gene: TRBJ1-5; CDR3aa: CASSLALYQPQHF; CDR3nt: TGTGCCAGCAGCTTAGCCCTATACCAGCCCCAGCATTTT
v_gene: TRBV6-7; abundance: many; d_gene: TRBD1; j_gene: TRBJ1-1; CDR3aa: CASSYSRDRDALKENTEAFF; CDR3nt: TGTGCCAGCAGTTACTCGAGGGACAGGGACGCTCTTAAGGAGAACACTGAAGCTTTCTTT
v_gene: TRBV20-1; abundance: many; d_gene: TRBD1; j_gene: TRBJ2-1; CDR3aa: CSADRDNYNEQFF; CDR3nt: TGCAGTGCTGACAGGGACAACTACAATGAGCAGTTCTTC
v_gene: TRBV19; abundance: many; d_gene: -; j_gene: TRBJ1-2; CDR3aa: CASRGGYTF; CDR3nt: TGTGCCTCCCGGGGCGGCTACACCTTC
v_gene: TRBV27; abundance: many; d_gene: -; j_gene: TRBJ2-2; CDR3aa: CATRRAGELFF; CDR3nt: TGTGCCACCAGACGCGCCGGGGAGCTGTTTTTT
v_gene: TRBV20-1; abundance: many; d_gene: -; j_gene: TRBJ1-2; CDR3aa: CSARFPFGQGINYGYTF; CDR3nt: TGCAGTGCTAGATTCCCCTTCGGGCAGGGGATTAACTATGGCTACACCTTC
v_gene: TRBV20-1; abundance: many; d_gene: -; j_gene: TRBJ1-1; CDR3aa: CSARVAGTNTEAFF; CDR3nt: TGCAGTGCTAGAGTGGCAGGGACTAACACTGAAGCTTTCTTT
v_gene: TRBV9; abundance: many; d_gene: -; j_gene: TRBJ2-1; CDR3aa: CASSQAGNNEQFF; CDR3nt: TGTGCCAGCAGCCAGGCGGGAAACAATGAGCAGTTCTTC
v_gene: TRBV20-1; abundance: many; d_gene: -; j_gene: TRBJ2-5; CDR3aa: CSASFGAGETQYF; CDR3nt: TGCAGTGCTAGTTTTGGGGCCGGAGAGACCCAGTACTTC
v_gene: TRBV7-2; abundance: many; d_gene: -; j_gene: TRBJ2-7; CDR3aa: CASSSGMRYEQYF; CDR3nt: TGTGCCAGCAGCTCCGGGATGCGCTACGAGCAGTACTTC
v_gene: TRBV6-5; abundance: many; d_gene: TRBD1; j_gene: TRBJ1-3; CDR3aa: CASSYGQGGNTIYF; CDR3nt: TGTGCCAGCAGTTACGGACAGGGGGGAAACACCATATATTTT
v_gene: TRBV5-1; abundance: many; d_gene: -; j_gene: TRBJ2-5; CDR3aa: CASSESPGHPQETQYF; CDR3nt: TGCGCCAGCAGCGAATCTCCGGGACACCCACAAGAGACCCAGTACTTC
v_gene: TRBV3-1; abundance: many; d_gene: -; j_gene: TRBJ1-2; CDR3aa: CASSQSGGPANYGYTF; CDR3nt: TGTGCCAGCAGCCAATCGGGGGGGCCCGCTAACTATGGCTACACCTTC
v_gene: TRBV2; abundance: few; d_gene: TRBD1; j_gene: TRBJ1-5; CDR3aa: CASSPPGQGRSLADQPQHF; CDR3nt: TGTGCCAGCAGTCCGCCAGGACAGGGTCGGAGTTTGGCGGATCAGCCCCAGCATTTT
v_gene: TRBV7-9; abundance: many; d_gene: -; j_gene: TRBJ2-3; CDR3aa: CASSVSITDTQYF; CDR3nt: TGTGCCAGCAGTGTATCGATCACAGATACGCAGTATTTT
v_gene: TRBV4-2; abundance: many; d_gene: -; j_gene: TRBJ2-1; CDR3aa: CASSQGDSPYNEQFF; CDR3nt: TGTGCCAGCAGCCAAGGTGACTCACCTTACAATGAGCAGTTCTTC
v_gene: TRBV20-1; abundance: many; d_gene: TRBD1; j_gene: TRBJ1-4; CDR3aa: CSANDRGRDEKLFF; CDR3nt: TGCAGTGCTAACGACAGGGGGCGGGATGAAAAACTGTTTTTT
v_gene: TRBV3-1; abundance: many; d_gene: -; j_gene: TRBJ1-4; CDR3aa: CASSLRMDGEKLFF; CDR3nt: TGTGCCAGCAGCCTTCGCATGGATGGTGAAAAACTGTTTTTT
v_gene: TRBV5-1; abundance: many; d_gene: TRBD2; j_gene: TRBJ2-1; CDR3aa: CASRPAGGPINEQFF; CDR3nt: TGCGCCAGCAGGCCAGCGGGGGGGCCCATCAATGAGCAGTTCTTC
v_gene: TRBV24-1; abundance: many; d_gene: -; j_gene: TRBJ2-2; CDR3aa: CATSAGWPGELFF; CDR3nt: TGTGCCACCAGCGCAGGGTGGCCCGGGGAGCTGTTTTTT
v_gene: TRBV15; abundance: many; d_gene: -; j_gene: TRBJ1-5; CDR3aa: CATSRLVWVRGNQPQHF; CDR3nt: TGTGCCACCAGCAGATTAGTGTGGGTTAGAGGCAATCAGCCCCAGCATTTT
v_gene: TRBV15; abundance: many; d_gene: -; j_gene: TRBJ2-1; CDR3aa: CATGEGSNLDEQFF; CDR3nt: TGTGCCACCGGCGAGGGTTCTAATTTGGATGAGCAGTTCTTC
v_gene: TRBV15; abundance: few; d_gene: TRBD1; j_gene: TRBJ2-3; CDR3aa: CATSSRTGKKTDTQYF; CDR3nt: TGTGCCACCAGCTCCCGGACAGGGAAGAAAACAGATACGCAGTATTTT
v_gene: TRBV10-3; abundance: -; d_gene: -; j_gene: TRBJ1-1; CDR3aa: CAISSRDPLGAFF; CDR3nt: TGTGCCATCAGTTCACGGGACCCCCTGGGAGCTTTCTTT
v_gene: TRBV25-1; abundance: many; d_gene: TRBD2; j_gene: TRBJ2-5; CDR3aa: CASSESAGRGQETQYF; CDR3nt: TGTGCCAGCAGTGAATCTGCGGGGCGGGGGCAAGAGACCCAGTACTTC
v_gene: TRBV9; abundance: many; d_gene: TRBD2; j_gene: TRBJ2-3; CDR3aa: CASSVDPRRGGLDTQYF; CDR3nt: TGTGCCAGCAGCGTAGATCCTCGGCGGGGGGGCTTAGATACGCAGTATTTT
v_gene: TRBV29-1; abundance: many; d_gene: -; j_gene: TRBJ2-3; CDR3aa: CSVVPDTQYF; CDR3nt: TGCAGCGTTGTTCCGGATACGCAGTATTTT
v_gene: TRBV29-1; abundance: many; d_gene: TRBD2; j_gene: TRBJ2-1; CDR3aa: CSVEGTSDEQFF; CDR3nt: TGCAGCGTTGAAGGGACTAGCGATGAGCAGTTCTTC
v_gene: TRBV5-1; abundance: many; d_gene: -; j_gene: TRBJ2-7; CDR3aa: CASNPVGVSEQYF; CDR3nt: TGCGCCAGCAACCCAGTGGGTGTCAGCGAGCAGTACTTC
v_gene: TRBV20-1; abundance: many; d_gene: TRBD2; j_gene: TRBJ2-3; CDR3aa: CSARDSGGAGSTDTQYF; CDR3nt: TGCAGTGCTAGAGATTCGGGGGGGGCGGGGAGCACAGATACGCAGTATTTT
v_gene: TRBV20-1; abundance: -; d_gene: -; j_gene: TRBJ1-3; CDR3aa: CSARDAGALGTIYF; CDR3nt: TGCAGTGCTAGAGATGCGGGGGCCCTGGGCACCATATATTTT
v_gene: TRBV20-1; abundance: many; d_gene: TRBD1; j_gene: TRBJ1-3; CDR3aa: CSASWTGENTIYF; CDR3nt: TGCAGTGCTAGTTGGACAGGGGAGAACACCATATATTTT
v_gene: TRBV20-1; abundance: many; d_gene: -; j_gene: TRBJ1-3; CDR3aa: CSARDGNTIYF; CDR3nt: TGCAGTGCTAGAGATGGGAACACCATATATTTT
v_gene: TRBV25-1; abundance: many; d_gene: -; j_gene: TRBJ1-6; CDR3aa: CASSEGNILTGSPLHF; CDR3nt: TGTGCCAGCAGTGAGGGAAACATACTAACGGGTTCACCCCTCCACTTT
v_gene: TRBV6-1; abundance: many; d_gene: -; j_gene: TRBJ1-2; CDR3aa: CASSQSGVTGIGYTF; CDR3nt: TGTGCCAGCAGTCAAAGCGGGGTAACAGGAATAGGCTACACCTTC